Listed here are 2 T cell receptor beta chains from one sample, sequenced in a study of cytomegalovirus exposure and HLA in healthy donors. Amplification used 60 Vbeta primers and 13 Jbeta primers. Clones were sequenced by immunoSEQ multiplex PCR, and TCRdb holds only the in-frame ones, with some missing. The table lists around 170,000 clones, about 65% of them singletons, with less than 1.6% in the top ten. The sample comprised PBMCs. The origin of the receptors is a girl aged 5-17 years in good health and CMV-seronegative.

V is TRBV19 and J is TRBJ2-2; maybe TRBD1 (5 bases). Per the germline V gene, CDR1 is LNHDA and CDR2 is SQIVND (reference sequence). The CDR3 consists of 15 residues. Trimming removed 10 bases at V and 4 bases at J, with 19 bases between. DNA of the CDR3: TGTGCCATCCAGGGCCAACGTGGGCGCACCGGGGAGCTGTTTTTT. It codes for CAIQGQRGRTGELFF.

V gene TRBV7-8 combines with J gene TRBJ1-5; 7 bases line up with TRBD1. Unmatched junction bases numbered 4, after V lost 0 bases and J lost 5 bases. This CDR3 region has 15 residues. CDR1 is SGHVS, CDR2 FQNEAQ, per germline. The CDR3 DNA reads TGTGCCAGCAGCTTAGCGGGGACAGACGATCAGCCCCAGCATTTT. Its protein is CASSLAGTDDQPQHF.